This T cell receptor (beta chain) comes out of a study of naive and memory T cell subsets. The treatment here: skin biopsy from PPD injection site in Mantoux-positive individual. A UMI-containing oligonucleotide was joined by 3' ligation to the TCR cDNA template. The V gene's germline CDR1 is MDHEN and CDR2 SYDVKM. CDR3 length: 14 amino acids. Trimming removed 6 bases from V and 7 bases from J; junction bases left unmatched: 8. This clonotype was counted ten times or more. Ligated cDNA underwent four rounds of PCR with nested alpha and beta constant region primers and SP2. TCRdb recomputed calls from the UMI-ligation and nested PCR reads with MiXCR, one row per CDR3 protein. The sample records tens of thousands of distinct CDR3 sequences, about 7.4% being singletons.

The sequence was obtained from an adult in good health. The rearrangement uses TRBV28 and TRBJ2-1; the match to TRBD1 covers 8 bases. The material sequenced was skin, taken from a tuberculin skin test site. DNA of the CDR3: TGTGCCAGCAGAATGGACAGGGTTGAGAATGAGCAGTTCTTC. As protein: CASRMDRVENEQFF.